This T cell receptor beta chain emerged from a study of cytomegalovirus exposure and HLA in healthy donors. Study observations and caveats: A further, later analysis showed that HLA-associated TCR beta chains (compared with equally common others) were more clonally expanded. When the data were analyzed later, several of the most significant clusters appeared to be linked to common viral pathogens. In most subjects, TCR beta sequences reportedly gave accurate predictions of HLA-A and HLA-B alleles. The investigators catalogued 164 TCR beta chains as cytomegalovirus-associated.

CDR3 length: 14 residues. Germline CDR1 MNHEY, CDR2 SVGAGI. V gave up 5 bases and J gave up 5 bases; unmatched junction bases: 3. With 60 Vbeta and 13 Jbeta primers, the PCR was carried out. Here immunoSEQ multiplex PCR was the method, and the copy in TCRdb shows in-frame clones only, minus some. The table lists over 75,000 clones, roughly three quarters of them singletons. About this clone: Its antigen is not identified.

This TCR was sampled from a male donor in good health and CMV-seropositive. The sample was PBMCs. V usage is TRBV6-5 and J usage is TRBJ1-4; TRBD1 agrees at 9 bases. CDR3 protein: CASSPTGGNEKLFF. The CDR3 coding sequence is TGTGCCAGCAGTCCGACAGGGGGAAATGAAAAACTGTTTTTT.